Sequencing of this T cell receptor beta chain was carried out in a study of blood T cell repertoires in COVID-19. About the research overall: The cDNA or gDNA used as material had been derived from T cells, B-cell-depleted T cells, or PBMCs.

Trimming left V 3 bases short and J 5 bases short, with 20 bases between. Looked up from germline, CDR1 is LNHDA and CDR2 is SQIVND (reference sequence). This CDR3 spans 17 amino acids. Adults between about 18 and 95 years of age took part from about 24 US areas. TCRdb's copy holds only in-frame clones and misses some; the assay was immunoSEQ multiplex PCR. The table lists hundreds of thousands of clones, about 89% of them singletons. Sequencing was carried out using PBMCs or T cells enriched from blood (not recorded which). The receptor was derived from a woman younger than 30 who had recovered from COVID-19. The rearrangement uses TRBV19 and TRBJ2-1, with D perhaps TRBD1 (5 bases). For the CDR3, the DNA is TGTGCCAGTAGTATTAGGCAGGGCCATTTTACCCACAATGAGCAGTTCTTC. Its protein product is CASSIRQGHFTHNEQFF.